This T cell receptor (beta chain) was documented in a study of blood T cell repertoires in COVID-19. About the research overall: Material from acute and convalescent COVID-19 was sourced from the United States, Italy and Spain. From T cells, B-cell-depleted T cells, or PBMCs came the material, which was cDNA or gDNA.

Trimming cost V 6 bases and J 4 bases, with 13 bases left between them. CDR1 is SGHRS and CDR2 is YFSETQ in the germline V gene. CDR3 size: 13 residues. As originally analysed: The authors estimated nucleated cell counts from reference gene primer amplification. The data were produced by immunoSEQ multiplex PCR, yet TCRdb's version contains in-frame clones alone and is incomplete. V and J calls plus clone size are reproduced from that table; the DNA served to infer D and trimming. There are some 64,000 clones in the sample; roughly four fifths occur only once, and more than 5% lies in the top ten. The source is a human donor in a cohort sampled during active COVID-19. The material sequenced was peripheral blood. The chain carries TRBV5-1 and TRBJ1-2, with a weak D call TRBD1 (6 bases). The CDR3 DNA is TGCGCCAGCAACCCAGGCAGGGGCTATGGCTACACCTTC. Encoded protein: CASNPGRGYGYTF.